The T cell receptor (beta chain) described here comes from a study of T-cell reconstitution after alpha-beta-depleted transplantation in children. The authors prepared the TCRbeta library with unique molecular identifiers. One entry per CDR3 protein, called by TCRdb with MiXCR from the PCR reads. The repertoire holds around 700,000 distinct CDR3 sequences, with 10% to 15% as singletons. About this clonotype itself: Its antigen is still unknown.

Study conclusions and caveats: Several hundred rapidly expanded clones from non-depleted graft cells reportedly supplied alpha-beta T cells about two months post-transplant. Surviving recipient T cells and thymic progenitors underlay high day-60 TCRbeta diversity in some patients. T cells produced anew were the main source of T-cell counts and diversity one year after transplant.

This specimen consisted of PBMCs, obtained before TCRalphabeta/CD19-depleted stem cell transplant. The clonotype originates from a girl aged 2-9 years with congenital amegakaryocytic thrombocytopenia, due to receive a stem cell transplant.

The CDR3 region has the DNA TGTGCCAGCAGCATTAACCGGGACGGCTCCTACGAGCAGTACTTC. Amino acid sequence: CASSINRDGSYEQYF. The chain joins TRBV11-2 to TRBJ2-7; tentatively, D is TRBD1 or TRBD2 (5 bases each). CDR1 SGHAT and CDR2 FQNNGV come from the germline V gene. V was cut by 5 bases and J by 0 bases, with 14 bases left in between. This CDR3 has 15 amino acids.